The 23 T cell receptor beta chains in this list originate from one sample, sequenced in a study of beta chain features in type 1 diabetes. Sequenced material consisted of expressed TCRB transcripts (all of the isolated RNA was reverse transcribed). Assay used: immunoSEQ multiplex PCR; TCRdb lists only in-frame clones, some missing. The table records roughly 350,000 clones, approximately 11% of them present only once. The sequencing sample was made of naive CD4+ T cells from blood. The receptor set was obtained from a woman in her twenties or thirties in good health.

This clone has a handful of counts. The gene calls are TRBV28 and TRBJ2-3, with 8 positions matching TRBD2. CDR1 MDHEN and CDR2 SYDVKM come from the germline V gene. CDR3 length: 15 residues. Trimming took 4 bases from V and 6 from J; bases not matched to a gene: 9. CDR3 residues: CASSSASGRPDTQYF. The CDR3 DNA is TGTGCCAGCAGTTCGGCCAGCGGGAGACCGGATACGCAGTATTTT. Drawing the rest from reference TRBV28 and TRBJ2-3, the complete variable domain is DVKVTQSSRYLVKRTGEKVFLECVQDMDHENMFWYRQDPGLGLRLIYFSYDVKMKEKGDIPEGYSVSREKKERFSLILESASTNQTSMYLCASSSASGRPDTQYFGPGTRLTVL.

This clone came up a few times. The chain uses TRBV7-6 and TRBJ2-1, with a possible D match to TRBD2 (5 bases). V was clipped by 1 base and J by 9 bases, with 13 bases between them. Germline V CDR1 and CDR2: SGHVS, FNYEAQ. The CDR3 runs to 14 residues. In DNA, the CDR3 is TGTGCCAGCAGCTTAGACCTCTTAAGCGGTGAGCAGTTCTTC. This translates into CASSLDLLSGEQFF.

This clone was seen more than once but under ten times. This chain uses TRBV18 with TRBJ2-6, with D possibly TRBD2 on 5 matching bases. CDR1 KGHSH and CDR2 LQKENI come from the germline V gene. The CDR3 spans 18 residues. V shed 6 bases and J shed 0 bases, with 18 bases lying between them. CDR3 DNA sequence: TGTGCCAGCTCCGGAGGAGGCGGCTCCGACTCTGGGGCCAACGTCCTGACTTTC. Translated: CASSGGGGSDSGANVLTF.

CDR3 sequence reads: CASSLLSSGANVLTF. CDR3 in DNA: TGTGCCAGCAGTTTATTGAGCTCTGGGGCCAACGTCCTGACTTTC. The V and J genes are TRBV28 and TRBJ2-6; D remains ambiguous. V lost 1 base and J 0 bases, leaving 4 bases between the germline ends. The CDR3 runs 15 residues. CDR1 MDHEN and CDR2 SYDVKM come from the germline V gene. The full variable domain, its missing parts supplied by reference TRBV28 and TRBJ2-6, is DVKVTQSSRYLVKRTGEKVFLECVQDMDHENMFWYRQDPGLGLRLIYFSYDVKMKEKGDIPEGYSVSREKKERFSLILESASTNQTSMYLCASSLLSSGANVLTFGAGSRLTVL.

The chain couples TRBV7-3 to TRBJ2-3; 11 bases fit TRBD2. CDR3 size: 14 residues. Germline V gives CDR1 SGHTA, CDR2 FQGTGA. With 2 bases clipped from V and 6 bases from J, the junction kept 1 base outside the gene matches. For the CDR3, the DNA is TGTGCCAGCAGCTTACGACTAGCGGGGGATACGCAGTATTTT. It specifies CASSLRLAGDTQYF.

The chain is built from TRBV18 and TRBJ1-2; TRBD1 aligns across 10 bases. The CDR3 extends over 19 amino acids. V lost 3 bases to trimming and J lost 0 bases; unmatched junction nucleotides: 13. Germline CDR1 reads KGHSH; CDR2 reads LQKENI. The CDR3 DNA reads TGTGCCAGCTCACCGAATTCCGGGACAGGGGAGCTGTCTAACTATGGCTACACCTTC. Protein sequence: CASSPNSGTGELSNYGYTF.

This clone has a handful of counts. The genes are TRBV5-6 and TRBJ2-7; possibly TRBD1 for D (6 bases). This CDR3 region has 14 residues. Germline CDR1 and CDR2: SGHDT and YYEEEE. Trimming shortened V by 4 bases and J by 2 bases, and 13 bases separated the two germline ends. DNA of the CDR3: TGTGCCAGCAGCCACCGGGACATAACCTACGAGCAGTACTTC. Amino acids: CASSHRDITYEQYF.

This clone has just a few counts. The DNA of the CDR3 is TGTGCCAGCAGCCGAACTAGTGAGACCCAGTACTTC. Translating it yields CASSRTSETQYF. This chain links TRBV5-4 with TRBJ2-5; TRBD2 might be the D (5 bases). Germline CDR1 SGHNT, CDR2 YYREEE (reference sequence). This CDR3 is built from 12 residues. The V end lost 4 bases, the J end lost 5 bases, and 9 bases lay between the germline ends.

The chain recombines TRBV27 with TRBJ2-1; 7 nucleotides match TRBD2. V lost 8 bases to trimming and J lost 6 bases; unmatched junction nucleotides: 10. The V gene's germline CDR1 is MNHEY and CDR2 SMNVEV (reference sequence). This CDR3 has 14 amino acids. The CDR3 sequence: CASAPGRETNEQFF. In DNA form, the CDR3 reads TGTGCCAGCGCCCCCGGGCGGGAGACCAATGAGCAGTTCTTC.

The sample holds a few counts of this clone. The CDR3 spells CASSLDSRLTTGNQETQYF. The CDR3 bases are TGTGCCAGCAGCTTAGATTCTCGGCTTACGACAGGGAACCAAGAGACCCAGTACTTC. This chain links TRBV11-2 with TRBJ2-5; TRBD1 matches at 7 bases. Germline values: CDR1 SGHAT, CDR2 FQNNGV. With 0 bases clipped from V and 0 bases from J, the junction kept 13 bases outside the gene matches. The CDR3 contains 19 residues.

The V call is TRBV25-1, the J call TRBJ1-2; 7 bases map to TRBD1. Germline V CDR1 and CDR2: MGHDK, SYGVNS. The CDR3 runs to 16 residues. The ends lost 3 bases at V and 5 bases at J; junction bases unmatched: 12. For the CDR3, the DNA is TGTGCCAGCAGTGAGGACAGGACGGACCCTATTTATGGCTACACCTTC. This translates into CASSEDRTDPIYGYTF.

This clone was counted between two and nine times. Other nucleotide sequences from this sample produce the same CDR3. The chain recombines TRBV18 with TRBJ2-5; D gene ambiguous. This CDR3 contains 13 residues. Trimming removed 3 bases from V and 2 bases from J, with 7 bases in between. Germline assignment: CDR1 KGHSH and CDR2 LQKENI. CDR3 loop: CASSPTEQETQYF. The DNA for the CDR3 is TGTGCCAGCTCACCCACGGAGCAAGAGACCCAGTACTTC.

The sample holds a few counts of this clone. The chain joins TRBV7-2 to TRBJ2-2, with 7 bases lining up with TRBD2. CDR3 length: 15 residues. V gave up 3 bases and J gave up 3 bases; unmatched junction bases: 4. Germline assignment: CDR1 SGHTA and CDR2 FQGNSA. CDR3 amino acids: CASSFAGDHTGELFF. The CDR3 coding sequence is TGTGCCAGCAGCTTTGCGGGAGATCACACCGGGGAGCTGTTTTTT.

Only a few counts were recorded for this clone. This chain links TRBV9 with TRBJ1-2; maybe TRBD1 (5 bases). Germline V CDR1 and CDR2: SGDLS, YYNGEE. CDR3 length: 14 residues. V gave up 3 bases and J gave up 4 bases, with 13 bases separating them. The CDR3 loop is CASSASGGAYGYTF. The CDR3 nucleotides read TGTGCCAGCAGCGCGTCGGGGGGTGCCTATGGCTACACCTTC.

V is TRBV7-9 and J is TRBJ1-2; 9 nucleotides line up with TRBD1. Germline CDR1 and CDR2: SEHNR and FQNEAQ (reference sequence). The CDR3 length is 14 residues. After removal of 3 bases from V and 7 bases from J, the junction contained 6 bases not matched to a gene. Written as DNA, the CDR3 is TGTGCCAGCAGCTTTACGGACAGGGGTCCTGGCTACACCTTC. Protein product: CASSFTDRGPGYTF.

This clone was seen only a few times. The chain couples TRBV11-2 to TRBJ2-7; 7 positions agree with TRBD1. Looked up from germline, CDR1 is SGHAT and CDR2 is FQNNGV. The junction had 9 bases not matched to a gene; V was cut back by 4 bases and J by 0 bases. The CDR3 consists of 16 residues. Here the CDR3 DNA reads TGTGCCAGCAGCTCCGCCAGGGGGACCATCTCCTACGAGCAGTACTTC. This sequence encodes CASSSARGTISYEQYF.

This clone was seen more than once but under ten times. This sequence joins TRBV5-1 and TRBJ2-3; 7 bases are a match to TRBD1. V lost 6 bases and J lost 2; bases outside the gene matches: 9. Germline lookup yields CDR1 SGHRS and CDR2 YFSETQ. CDR3 size: 15 residues. CDR3 DNA: TGCGCCAGCACCAGGGGGACGGGGTACACAGATACGCAGTATTTT. This codes for CASTRGTGYTDTQYF.

In its sample, this clone was seen a few times. This chain uses TRBV7-9 with TRBJ1-2; D possibly corresponds to TRBD1 (6 bases). The CDR3 is made up of 15 amino acids. The V and J ends lost 1 base and 8 bases respectively, with 17 bases between them. From germline, CDR1 is SEHNR and CDR2 FQNEAQ (reference sequence). This CDR3 is CASSLVTADSLGYTF. The CDR3 bases are TGTGCCAGCAGCTTAGTAACGGCGGACAGTCTCGGCTACACCTTC.

This chain uses TRBV7-3 with TRBJ2-1; 8 bases fit TRBD2. After removal of 4 bases from V and 5 bases from J, the junction contained 10 bases not matched to a gene. Per germline, CDR1 SGHTA and CDR2 FQGTGA. CDR3 length: 16 residues. CDR3 sequence (DNA): TGTGCCAGCAGCTCCCCAAGCGGGAGTTCCGACAATGAGCAGTTCTTC. Amino acids: CASSSPSGSSDNEQFF.

This clone was counted a few times. The gene calls are TRBV6-5 and TRBJ1-1; 7 positions match TRBD1. V lost 4 bases and J lost 3; bases outside the gene matches: 5. Germline loops: CDR1 MNHEY, CDR2 SVGAGI. The CDR3 length is 14 residues. The CDR3 nucleotides are TGTGCCAGCAGTTTGACAGGGCAGGACACTGAAGCTTTCTTT. Protein product: CASSLTGQDTEAFF.

This clone came up a few times. V and J are TRBV29-1 and TRBJ1-2; 7 bases align to TRBD1. Germline V gene sequence: CDR1 SQVTM, CDR2 ANQGSEA. V gave up 8 bases and J gave up 1 base; unmatched junction bases: 13. The CDR3 is 15 amino acids. CDR3 DNA sequence: TGCAGCTCCCTTAGGGCGACAGGGATTAACTATGGCTACACCTTC. Amino acid sequence: CSSLRATGINYGYTF.

The chain uses TRBV7-6 and TRBJ2-5; 15 bases fit TRBD2. CDR3 length: 17 amino acids. V lost 5 bases and J lost 4; bases outside the gene matches: 8. In germline, CDR1 is SGHVS, CDR2 FNYEAQ. The CDR3 reads CASSKPLGLAGGETQYF. As DNA, the CDR3 is TGTGCCAGCAGCAAACCTCTGGGACTAGCGGGAGGAGAGACCCAGTACTTC.

This clone was observed a handful of times. The rearrangement uses TRBV28 and TRBJ2-1, with D possibly matching TRBD2 (6 bases). This CDR3 is 13 amino acids long. Per germline, CDR1 MDHEN and CDR2 SYDVKM. Trimming cost V 4 bases and J 15 bases, with 19 bases left between them. In DNA, the CDR3 is TGTGCCAGCAGTTCCGAGCGGGCTAGGGGTCGGTTCTTC. Translated: CASSSERARGRFF.